Presented here are 10 T cell receptor beta chains from one specimen sequenced in a study of cytomegalovirus exposure and HLA in healthy donors. It was with 60 Vbeta and 13 Jbeta primers that the PCR ran. Method: immunoSEQ multiplex PCR; TCRdb's copy keeps in-frame clones and lacks some. The table shows tens of thousands of clones, with less than 80% occurring only once. The sequenced material came from PBMCs. Every receptor here comes from a woman aged 40 to 50 in good health and CMV-seronegative.

The chain recombines TRBV11-3 with TRBJ2-5; TRBD1 matches at 8 bases. The better agreement between TRBJ2-7 and the DNA end casts doubt on the J call. The germline V gene has CDR1 SGHNT and CDR2 YENEEA. CDR3 length equals 15 residues. The CDR3 region has the DNA TGTGCCAGCAGTCCAGGACAGGGCAATCACTACGAGCAGTACTTC. Its protein is CASSPGQGNHYEQYF.

This clone was seen just once. The genes are TRBV30 and TRBJ1-1, with D tentatively TRBD1 (6 bases). Trimming shortened V by 5 bases and J by 4 bases, and 17 bases separated the two germline ends. Germline V lookup: CDR1 GTSNPN, CDR2 SVGIG (reference sequence). The CDR3 is 14 residues long. The CDR3 nucleotides read TGTGCCTGGGAACAGATACAGGGATCCACTGAAGCTTTCTTT. This codes for CAWEQIQGSTEAFF.

The J gene is TRBJ1-2, the V gene TRBV2; D possibly corresponds to TRBD1 (6 bases). The CDR3 is made up of 15 amino acids. Germline CDR1 is SNHLY and CDR2 is FYNNEI. With 6 bases removed from V and 0 bases from J, the gap between germline ends came to 14 bases. The CDR3 sequence is CASRGAGQTNYGYTF. CDR3 nucleotides: TGTGCCAGCAGGGGGGCAGGCCAGACTAACTATGGCTACACCTTC.

This chain links TRBV30 with TRBJ1-1; no definite D call. CDR3 size: 14 residues. V lost 4 bases, J lost 1 base, and 13 bases lay in between. Germline CDR1 is GTSNPN and CDR2 is SVGIG (reference sequence). The CDR3 sequence: CAWNRAARNTEAFF. The CDR3, as DNA: TGTGCCTGGAACCGCGCGGCAAGGAACACTGAAGCTTTCTTT.

This clone showed up just once. V gene TRBV4-2 combines with J gene TRBJ2-3; D might be TRBD2 (6 bases). Germline lookup yields CDR1 LGHNA and CDR2 YNFKEQ. Trimming shortened V by 3 bases and J by 2 bases, and 18 bases separated the two germline ends. This CDR3 has 17 residues. The chain's CDR3 is CASSHAESGQDTDTQYF. The DNA for the CDR3 is TGTGCCAGCAGCCACGCCGAAAGCGGGCAAGACACAGATACGCAGTATTTT.

CDR3 residues: CASSFNRDRANEQFF. The CDR3 nucleotides read TGTGCCAGCAGCTTTAACAGGGACAGGGCAAATGAGCAGTTCTTC. This sequence joins TRBV11-2 and TRBJ2-1; TRBD1 aligns across 9 bases. The CDR3 loop spans 15 amino acids. Germline V CDR1 and CDR2: SGHAT, FQNNGV. The trim removed 3 bases at V and 7 bases at J, leaving 7 bases unmatched.

CDR3 coding DNA: TGTGCCAGCAGCCAGCTCGAGGGTGAGCAGTTCTTC. Amino acids: CASSQLEGEQFF. V is TRBV7-2 and J is TRBJ2-1; tentatively, D is TRBD2 (5 bases). In germline, CDR1 is SGHTA, CDR2 FQGNSA. The CDR3 consists of 12 residues. Deletions cut 5 bases from V and 9 bases from J, with 11 bases between.

The V gene is TRBV6-6, the J gene TRBJ1-3; 7 bases agree with TRBD1. V lost 7 bases, J lost 2 bases, and 8 bases stayed unmatched. This CDR3 is 15 amino acids long. The germline CDR1 and CDR2 sequences are MNHNY and SVGAGI (reference sequence). The CDR3 DNA sequence: TGTGCCAGCATGGCAGGGGGGAACACTGGAAACACCATATATTTT. Its protein product is CASMAGGNTGNTIYF.

CDR3 sequence reads: CASSGRRGDYNEQFF. Written as DNA, the CDR3 is TGTGCCAGCAGTGGAAGACGGGGAGACTACAATGAGCAGTTCTTC. The V and J genes are TRBV27 and TRBJ2-1, with D possibly matching TRBD2 (5 bases). V was shortened by 5 bases and J by 3 bases, with 14 bases between the two germline ends. This CDR3 has 15 amino acids. CDR1 and CDR2 (germline): MNHEY, SMNVEV (reference sequence).

This chain links TRBV6-4 with TRBJ2-7; a possible D gene is TRBD2 (6 bases). V was pared by 11 bases and J by 3 bases, with 20 bases between. Germline values: CDR1 MRHNA, CDR2 SNTAGT. This CDR3 has 14 amino acids. The CDR3 region has the DNA TGTGCCGCTCTCTCGCGGTCGGGGGACTACGAGCAGTACTTC. It translates to CAALSRSGDYEQYF.